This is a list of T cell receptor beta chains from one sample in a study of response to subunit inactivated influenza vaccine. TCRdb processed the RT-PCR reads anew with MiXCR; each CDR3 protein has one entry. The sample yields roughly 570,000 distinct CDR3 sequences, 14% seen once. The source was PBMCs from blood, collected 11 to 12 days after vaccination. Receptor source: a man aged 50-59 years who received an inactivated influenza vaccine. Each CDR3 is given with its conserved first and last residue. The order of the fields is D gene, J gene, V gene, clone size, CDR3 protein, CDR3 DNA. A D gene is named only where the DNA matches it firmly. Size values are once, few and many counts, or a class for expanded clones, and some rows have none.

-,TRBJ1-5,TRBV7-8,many,CASSPLRGGFQPQHF,TGTGCCAGCAGCCCTCTCAGGGGAGGGTTTCAGCCCCAGCATTTT
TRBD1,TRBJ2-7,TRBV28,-,CASRYRGRYEQYF,TGTGCCAGCAGATACAGGGGGAGGTACGAGCAGTACTTC
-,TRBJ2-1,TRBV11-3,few,CASSSKARGGEQFF,TGTGCCAGCAGCAGCAAAGCCCGAGGGGGTGAGCAGTTCTTC
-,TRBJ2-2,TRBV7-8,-,CATHTGELFF,TGTGCCACCCACACCGGGGAGCTGTTTTTT
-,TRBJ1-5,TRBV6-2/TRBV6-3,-,CASSRQYSNQPQHF,TGTGCCAGCAGTCGACAGTATAGCAATCAGCCCCAGCATTTT
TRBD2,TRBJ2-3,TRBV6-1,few,CASTGGRTDTQYF,TGTGCCAGCACTGGCGGGAGAACAGATACGCAGTATTTT
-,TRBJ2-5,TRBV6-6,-,CASTRDPQETQYF,TGTGCCAGCACCCGGGACCCCCAAGAGACCCAGTACTTC
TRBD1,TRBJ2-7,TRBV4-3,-,CASSQVVDRSYEQYF,TGCGCCAGCAGCCAAGTTGTGGACAGGAGCTACGAGCAGTACTTC
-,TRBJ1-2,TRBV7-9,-,CASSLGGLNLEGYTF,TGTGCCAGCAGCTTAGGGGGGTTGAACCTGGAGGGCTACACCTTC
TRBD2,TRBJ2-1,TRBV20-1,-,CSAAGTSDHYNEQFF,TGCAGTGCTGCGGGGACTAGCGATCACTACAATGAGCAGTTCTTC
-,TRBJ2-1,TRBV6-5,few,CASGLAINEQFF,TGTGCCAGCGGTCTAGCAATCAATGAGCAGTTCTTC
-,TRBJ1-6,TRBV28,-,CASSNRRLPLHF,TGTGCCAGCAGCAACCGGCGATTACCCCTCCACTTT
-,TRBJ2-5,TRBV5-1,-,CASSTPNGQETQYF,TGCGCCAGCAGCACGCCCAACGGCCAAGAGACCCAGTACTTC
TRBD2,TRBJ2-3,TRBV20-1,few,CSATTSGWAGDTQYF,TGCAGTGCTACAACTAGCGGATGGGCTGGGGATACGCAGTATTTT
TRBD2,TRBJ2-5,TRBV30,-,CAWVTSGGPQETQYF,TGTGCCTGGGTAACTAGCGGGGGACCGCAAGAGACCCAGTACTTC
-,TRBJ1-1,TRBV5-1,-,CASSLANRVGTEAFF,TGCGCCAGCAGCTTGGCCAACAGGGTGGGAACTGAAGCTTTCTTT
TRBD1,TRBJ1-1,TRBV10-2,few,CASSAGDRGNTEAFF,TGCGCCAGCAGTGCCGGGGACAGGGGGAACACTGAAGCTTTCTTT
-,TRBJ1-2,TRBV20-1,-,CSASPGRNYGYTF,TGCAGTGCTAGTCCGGGACGGAACTATGGCTACACCTTC
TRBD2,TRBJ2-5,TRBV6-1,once,CASRDGGAWETQYF,TGTGCCAGCAGAGACGGGGGGGCATGGGAGACCCAGTACTTC
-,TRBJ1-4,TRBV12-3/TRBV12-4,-,CASSFAGKEKLFF,TGTGCCAGCAGTTTCGCAGGGAAGGAAAAACTGTTTTTT
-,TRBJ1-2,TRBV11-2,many,CASSYGWTDNYGYTF,TGTGCCAGCAGCTATGGGTGGACGGACAACTATGGCTACACCTTC
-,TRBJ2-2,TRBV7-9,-,CASSLILLGMYTGELFF,TGTGCCAGCAGCTTAATCCTTCTAGGGATGTACACCGGGGAGCTGTTTTTT
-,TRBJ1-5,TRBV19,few,CASSSILRGSNQPQHF,TGTGCCAGTTCGAGTATCCTAAGGGGAAGCAATCAGCCCCAGCATTTT